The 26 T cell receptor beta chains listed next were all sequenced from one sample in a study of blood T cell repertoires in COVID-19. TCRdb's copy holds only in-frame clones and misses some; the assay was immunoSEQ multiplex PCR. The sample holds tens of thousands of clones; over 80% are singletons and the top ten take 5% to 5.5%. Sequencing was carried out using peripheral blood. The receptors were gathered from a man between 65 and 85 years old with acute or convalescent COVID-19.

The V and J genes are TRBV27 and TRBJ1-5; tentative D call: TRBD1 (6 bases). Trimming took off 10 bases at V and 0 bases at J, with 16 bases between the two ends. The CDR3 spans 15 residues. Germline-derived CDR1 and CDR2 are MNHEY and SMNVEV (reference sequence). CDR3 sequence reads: CANKKDRYSNQPQHF. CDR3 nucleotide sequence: TGTGCCAACAAAAAGGACAGATATAGCAATCAGCCCCAGCATTTT.

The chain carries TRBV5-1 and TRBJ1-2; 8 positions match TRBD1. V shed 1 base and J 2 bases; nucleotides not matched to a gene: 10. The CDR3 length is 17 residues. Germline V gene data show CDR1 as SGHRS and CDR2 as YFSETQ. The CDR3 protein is CASSLFAGGPSNYGYTF. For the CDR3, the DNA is TGCGCCAGCAGCTTGTTCGCAGGGGGCCCCTCCAACTATGGCTACACCTTC.

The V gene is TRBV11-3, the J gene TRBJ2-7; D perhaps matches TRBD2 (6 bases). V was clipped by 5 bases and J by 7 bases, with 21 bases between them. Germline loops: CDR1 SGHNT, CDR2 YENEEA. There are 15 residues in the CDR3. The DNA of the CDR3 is TGTGCCAGCAGCCCCAGGGCAGACGGCGCGGGGGAGCAGTACTTC. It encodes CASSPRADGAGEQYF.

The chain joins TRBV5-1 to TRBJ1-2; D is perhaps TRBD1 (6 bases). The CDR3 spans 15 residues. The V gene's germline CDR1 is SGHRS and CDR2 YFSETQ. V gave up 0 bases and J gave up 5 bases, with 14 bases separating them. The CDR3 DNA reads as TGCGCCAGCAGCTTGGGGACAGAGAAGGGATATGGCTACACCTTC. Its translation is CASSLGTEKGYGYTF.

The CDR3 is CASRIPDSSYEQYF. The CDR3 coding sequence is TGTGCCAGCAGAATACCGGACAGTTCCTACGAGCAGTACTTC. J is TRBJ2-7 and V is TRBV28, with D possibly TRBD1 on 6 matching bases. Trimming shortened V by 6 bases and J by 1 base, and 13 bases separated the two germline ends. The CDR3 has 14 residues. CDR1 and CDR2 from the germline V gene are MDHEN and SYDVKM.

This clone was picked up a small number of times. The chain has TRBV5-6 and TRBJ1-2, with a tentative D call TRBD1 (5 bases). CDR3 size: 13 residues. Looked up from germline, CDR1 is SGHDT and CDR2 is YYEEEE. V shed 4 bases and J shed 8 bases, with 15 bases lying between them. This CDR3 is CASSRRGSIGYTF. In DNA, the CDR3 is TGTGCCAGCAGCCGCCGGGGGTCTATAGGCTACACCTTC.

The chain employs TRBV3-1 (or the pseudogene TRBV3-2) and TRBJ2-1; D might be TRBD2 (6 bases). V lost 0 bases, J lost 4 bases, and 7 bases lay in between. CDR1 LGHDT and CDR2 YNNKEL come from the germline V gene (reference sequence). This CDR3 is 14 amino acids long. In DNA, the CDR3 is TGTGCCAGCAGCCAAGATGGGAGGTACAATGAGCAGTTCTTC. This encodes CASSQDGRYNEQFF.

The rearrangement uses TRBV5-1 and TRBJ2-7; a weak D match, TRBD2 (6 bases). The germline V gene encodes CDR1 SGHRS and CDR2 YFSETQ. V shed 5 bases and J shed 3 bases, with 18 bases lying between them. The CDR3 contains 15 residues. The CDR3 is CASRRVEGQHYEQYF. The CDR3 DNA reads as TGCGCCAGCAGACGAGTGGAGGGTCAACACTACGAGCAGTACTTC.

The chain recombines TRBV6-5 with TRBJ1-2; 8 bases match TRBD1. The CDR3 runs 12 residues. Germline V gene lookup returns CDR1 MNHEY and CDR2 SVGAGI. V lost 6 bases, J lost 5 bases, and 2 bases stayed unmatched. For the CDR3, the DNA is TGTGCCAGCAGCGACAGGGGATATGGCTACACCTTC. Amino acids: CASSDRGYGYTF.

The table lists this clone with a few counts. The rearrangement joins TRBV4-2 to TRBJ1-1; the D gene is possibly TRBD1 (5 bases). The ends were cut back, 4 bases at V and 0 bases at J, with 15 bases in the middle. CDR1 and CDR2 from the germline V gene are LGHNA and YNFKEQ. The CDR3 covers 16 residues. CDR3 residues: CASSPRQGQMNTEAFF. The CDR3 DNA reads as TGTGCCAGCAGCCCTAGGCAGGGCCAGATGAACACTGAAGCTTTCTTT.

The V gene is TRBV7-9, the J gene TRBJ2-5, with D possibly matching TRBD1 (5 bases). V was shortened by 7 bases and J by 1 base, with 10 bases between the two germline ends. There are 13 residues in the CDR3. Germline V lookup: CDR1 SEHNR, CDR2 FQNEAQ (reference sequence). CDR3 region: CASNPDIQETQYF. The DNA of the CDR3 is TGTGCCAGCAATCCGGACATCCAAGAGACCCAGTACTTC.

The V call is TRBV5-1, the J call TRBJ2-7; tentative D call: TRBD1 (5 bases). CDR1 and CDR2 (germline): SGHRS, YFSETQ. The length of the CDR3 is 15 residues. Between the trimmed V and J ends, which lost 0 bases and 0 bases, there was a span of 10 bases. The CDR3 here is CASSLGEQVSYEQYF. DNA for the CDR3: TGCGCCAGCAGCTTGGGGGAACAGGTCTCCTACGAGCAGTACTTC.

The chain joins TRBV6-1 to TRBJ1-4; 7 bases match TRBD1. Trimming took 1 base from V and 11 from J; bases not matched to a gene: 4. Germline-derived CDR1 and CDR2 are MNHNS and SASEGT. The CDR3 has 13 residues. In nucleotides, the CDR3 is TGTGCCAGCAGTGAAGAGGGGGGACAGAAACTGTTTTTT. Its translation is CASSEEGGQKLFF.

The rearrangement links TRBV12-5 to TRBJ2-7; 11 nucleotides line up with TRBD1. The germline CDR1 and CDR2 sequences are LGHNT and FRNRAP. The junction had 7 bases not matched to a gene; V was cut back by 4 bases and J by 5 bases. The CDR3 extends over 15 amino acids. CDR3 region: CASGSSGQGVDEQYF. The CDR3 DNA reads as TGTGCTAGTGGTTCCTCGGGACAGGGGGTGGACGAGCAGTACTTC.

CDR3 bases: TGTGCCAGCAGCTCCCGGGACAGGGGGCTGTCTGAAGCTTTCTTT. Translation gives CASSSRDRGLSEAFF. The chain uses TRBV5-4 and TRBJ1-1; 12 bases fit TRBD1. The CDR3 extends over 15 amino acids. Germline values: CDR1 SGHNT, CDR2 YYREEE (reference sequence). The V and J ends lost 3 bases and 6 bases, in that order; junction bases with no gene match: 6.

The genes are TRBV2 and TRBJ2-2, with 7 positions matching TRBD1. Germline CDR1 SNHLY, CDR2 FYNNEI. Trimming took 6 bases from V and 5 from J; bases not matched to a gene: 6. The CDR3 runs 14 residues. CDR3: CASSGQDWTGELFF. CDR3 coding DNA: TGTGCCAGCAGCGGACAGGACTGGACCGGGGAGCTGTTTTTT.

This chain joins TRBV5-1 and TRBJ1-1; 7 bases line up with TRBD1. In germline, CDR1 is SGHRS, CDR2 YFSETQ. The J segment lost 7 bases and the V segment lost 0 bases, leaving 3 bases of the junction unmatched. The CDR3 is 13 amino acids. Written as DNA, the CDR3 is TGCGCCAGCAGCTTGGGGGGACAGAATGAAGCTTTCTTT. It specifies CASSLGGQNEAFF.

In nucleotides, the CDR3 is TGTGCCAGCAGCTTAGCGCGAGCAGGGGGCGGATCTGGAAACACCATATATTTT. Protein sequence: CASSLARAGGGSGNTIYF. This sequence joins TRBV7-2 and TRBJ1-3; 8 positions match TRBD1. The CDR3 length is 18 residues. V shed 0 bases and J 1 base; nucleotides not matched to a gene: 8. In germline, CDR1 is SGHTA, CDR2 FQGNSA.

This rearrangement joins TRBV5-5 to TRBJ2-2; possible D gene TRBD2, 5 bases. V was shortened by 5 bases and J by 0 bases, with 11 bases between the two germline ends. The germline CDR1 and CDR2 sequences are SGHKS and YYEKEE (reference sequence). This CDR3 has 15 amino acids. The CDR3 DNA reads TGTGCCAGCAGTCCCGGGGATCCGAACACCGGGGAGCTGTTTTTT. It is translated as CASSPGDPNTGELFF.

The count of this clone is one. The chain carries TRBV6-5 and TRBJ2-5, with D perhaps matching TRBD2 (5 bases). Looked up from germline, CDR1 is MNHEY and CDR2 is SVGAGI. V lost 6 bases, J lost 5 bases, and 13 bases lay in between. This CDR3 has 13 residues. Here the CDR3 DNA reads TGTGCCAGCAGGAGAGGGCAGTGGGAGACCCAGTACTTC. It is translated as CASRRGQWETQYF.

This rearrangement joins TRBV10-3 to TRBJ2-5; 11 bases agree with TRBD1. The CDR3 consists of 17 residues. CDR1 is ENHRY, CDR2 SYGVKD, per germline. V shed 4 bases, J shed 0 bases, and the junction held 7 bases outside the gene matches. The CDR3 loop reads CAISGSRDRGYQETQYF. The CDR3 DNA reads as TGTGCCATCAGTGGATCACGGGACAGGGGGTACCAAGAGACCCAGTACTTC.

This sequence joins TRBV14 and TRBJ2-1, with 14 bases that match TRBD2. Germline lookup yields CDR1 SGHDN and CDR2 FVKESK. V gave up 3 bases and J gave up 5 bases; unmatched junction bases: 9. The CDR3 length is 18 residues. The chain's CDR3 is CASSQLGLAGEEDNEQFF. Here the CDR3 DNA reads TGTGCCAGCAGCCAGCTGGGACTAGCGGGGGAAGAGGACAATGAGCAGTTCTTC.

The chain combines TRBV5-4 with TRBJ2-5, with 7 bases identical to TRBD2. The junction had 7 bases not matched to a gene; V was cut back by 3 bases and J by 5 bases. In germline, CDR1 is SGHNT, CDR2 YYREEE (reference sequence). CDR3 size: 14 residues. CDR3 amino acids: CASSSRLAGETQYF. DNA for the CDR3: TGTGCCAGCAGCTCGCGACTAGCCGGGGAGACCCAGTACTTC.

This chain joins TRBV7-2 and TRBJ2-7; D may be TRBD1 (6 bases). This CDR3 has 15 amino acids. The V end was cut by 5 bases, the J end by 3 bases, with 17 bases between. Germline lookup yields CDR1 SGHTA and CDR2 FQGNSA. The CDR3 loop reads CASSPDPDSHYEQYF. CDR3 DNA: TGTGCCAGCAGCCCTGACCCGGACAGTCACTACGAGCAGTACTTC.

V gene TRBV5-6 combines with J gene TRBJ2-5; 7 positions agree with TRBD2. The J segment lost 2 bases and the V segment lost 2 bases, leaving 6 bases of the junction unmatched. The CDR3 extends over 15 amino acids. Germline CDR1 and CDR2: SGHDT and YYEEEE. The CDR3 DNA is TGTGCCAGCAGCTTTCGGCGGGGACTACAAGAGACCCAGTACTTC. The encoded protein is CASSFRRGLQETQYF.

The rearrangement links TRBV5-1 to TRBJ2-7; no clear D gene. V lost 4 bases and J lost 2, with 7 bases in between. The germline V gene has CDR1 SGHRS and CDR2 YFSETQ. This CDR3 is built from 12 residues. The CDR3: CASSNGAYEQYF. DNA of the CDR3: TGCGCCAGCAGCAACGGAGCCTACGAGCAGTACTTC. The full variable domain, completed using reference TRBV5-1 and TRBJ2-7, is KAGVTQTPRYLIKTRGQQVTLSCSPISGHRSVSWYQQTPGQGLQFLFEYFSETQRNKGNFPGRFSGRQFSNSRSEMNVSTLELGDSALYLCASSNGAYEQYFGPGTRLTVT.